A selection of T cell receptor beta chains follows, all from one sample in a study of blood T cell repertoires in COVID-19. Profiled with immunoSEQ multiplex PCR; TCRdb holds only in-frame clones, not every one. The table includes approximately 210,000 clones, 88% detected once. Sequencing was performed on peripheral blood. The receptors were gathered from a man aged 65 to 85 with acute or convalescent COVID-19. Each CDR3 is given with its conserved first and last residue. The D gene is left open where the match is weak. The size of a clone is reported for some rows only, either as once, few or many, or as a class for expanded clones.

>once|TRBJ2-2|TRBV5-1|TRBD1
CASSLGQGAGELFF
TGCGCCAGCAGCTTGGGGCAGGGGGCCGGGGAGCTGTTTTTT
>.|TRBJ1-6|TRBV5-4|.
CASSLDKSPLHF
TGTGCCAGCAGCTTGGACAAATCACCCCTCCACTTT
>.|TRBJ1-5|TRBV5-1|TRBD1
CASSPETGHNQPQHF
TGCGCCAGCAGCCCCGAGACAGGGCACAATCAGCCCCAGCATTTT
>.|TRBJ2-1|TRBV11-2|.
CASSSFDEQFF
TGTGCCAGCAGCTCTTTTGATGAGCAGTTCTTC
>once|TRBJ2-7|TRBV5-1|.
CASSFDATTYEQYF
TGCGCCAGCAGTTTTGACGCGACAACCTACGAGCAGTACTTC
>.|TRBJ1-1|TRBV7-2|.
CASSFEFRNTEAFF
TGTGCCAGCAGCTTTGAATTCAGGAACACTGAAGCTTTCTTT
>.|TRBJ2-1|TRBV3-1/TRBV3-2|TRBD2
CASSLGTSNYNEQFF
TGTGCCAGCAGCCTAGGGACTAGCAATTACAATGAGCAGTTCTTC
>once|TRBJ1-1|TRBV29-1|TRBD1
CSAKTGDEAFF
TGCAGCGCCAAAACAGGGGATGAAGCTTTCTTT
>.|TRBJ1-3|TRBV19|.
CASSIASGNTIYF
TGTGCCAGTAGTATAGCGTCCGGAAACACCATATATTTT
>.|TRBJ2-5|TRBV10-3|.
CAISESGQQETQYF
TGTGCCATCAGTGAATCCGGACAGCAAGAGACCCAGTACTTC
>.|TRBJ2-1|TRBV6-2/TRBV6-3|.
CASSYQLQTPPFF
TGTGCCAGCAGTTATCAACTACAAACCCCGCCGTTCTTC
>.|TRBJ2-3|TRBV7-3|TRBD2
CASSLIAAGVATDTQYF
TGTGCCAGCAGCTTAATAGCTGCGGGAGTGGCAACAGATACGCAGTATTTT
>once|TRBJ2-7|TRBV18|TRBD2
CASSPKRESSYEQYF
TGTGCCAGCTCACCAAAGCGGGAGTCCTCCTACGAGCAGTACTTC
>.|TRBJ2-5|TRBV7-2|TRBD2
CASSSTSGREGTQYF
TGTGCCAGCAGCTCGACTAGCGGGAGGGAGGGGACCCAGTACTTC
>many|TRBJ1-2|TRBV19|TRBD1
CASSPRPGQGAVYGYTF
TGTGCCAGTAGTCCCCGACCGGGACAGGGGGCTGTCTATGGCTACACCTTC
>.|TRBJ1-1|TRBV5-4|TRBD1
CASAAGGTEAFF
TGTGCCAGCGCGGCAGGGGGCACTGAAGCTTTCTTT
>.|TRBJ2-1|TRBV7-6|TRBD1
CASSLRDSYNEQFF
TGTGCCAGCAGCTTAAGGGACAGCTACAATGAGCAGTTCTTC
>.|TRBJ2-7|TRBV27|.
CASSPAEGYEQYF
TGTGCCAGCAGTCCAGCGGAGGGGTACGAGCAGTACTTC
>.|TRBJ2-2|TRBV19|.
CASRQLNTGELFF
TGTGCCAGTAGACAATTGAACACCGGGGAGCTGTTTTTT
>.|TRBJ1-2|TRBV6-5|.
CASNYEGDYGYTF
TGTGCCAGCAATTACGAGGGGGACTATGGCTACACCTTC